The clone carrying this T cell receptor (beta chain) turned up a few times. With V trimmed by 5 bases and J by 8 bases, 5 bases remained unmatched. Looked up from germline, CDR1 is LNHDA and CDR2 is SQIVND (reference sequence). The CDR3 is made up of 13 amino acids. The data belong to a study of blood T cell repertoires in COVID-19. Across the whole study: Italy, Spain and the United States were the sources of the convalescent and acute COVID-19 samples.

Some clones are missing from TCRdb's copy, which holds only in-frame ones; the method was immunoSEQ multiplex PCR. The sample contains some 74,000 clones, roughly 80% of which appear only once. The specimen sequenced was peripheral blood. This clonotype was obtained from an elderly woman with active or convalescent COVID-19. The chain couples TRBV19 to TRBJ1-2, with 10 nucleotides matching TRBD1. CDR3 bases: TGTGCCAGTAGTTACCGGGACAGGGGAGGCTACACCTTC. This sequence encodes CASSYRDRGGYTF.